This TCR beta chain was identified during a study of T cell responses to AZD1222 COVID-19 vaccine. Study results and caveats: Breadth and depth of Spike-specific TCRs rose after two AZD1222 doses. Targets within unmutated variant regions were reportedly found for nearly half of spike-specific TCRs. Donor demographics were predominantly white British with a female majority; clonal diversity may be underestimated. At baseline, seropositivity was found in only six or seven AZD1222 recipients.

The data were produced by immunoSEQ multiplex PCR, yet TCRdb's version contains in-frame clones alone and is incomplete. The sample has roughly 70,000 clones; approximately 90% are singletons. This clone appeared a single time. Its antigen remains unknown. The origin of this receptor is an adult who received the MenACWY meningococcal vaccine as a control. The source was peripheral blood, collected 28 days after the second dose of the MenACWY control vaccine.

For the CDR3, the DNA is TGTGCCAGCAGTTCCCCAGGGACAGGGGGTTACTACGAGCAGTACTTC. Protein sequence: CASSSPGTGGYYEQYF. The chain joins TRBV28 to TRBJ2-7; 11 bases fit TRBD1. V was pared by 4 bases and J by 3 bases, with 8 bases of the junction left unmatched. Germline V gene data show CDR1 as MDHEN and CDR2 as SYDVKM. This CDR3 is 16 amino acids long.